This is a list of T cell receptor beta chains from one sample in a study of T cells in Graves' hyperthyroidism and ophthalmopathy. TCRdb redid the calling of the multiplex PCR reads with MiXCR, one entry per CDR3 protein. Of hundreds of thousands of distinct CDR3 sequences in the sample, under 20% were seen once. Input material: blood. These receptors were taken from a woman aged 25 to 39 with Graves' hyperthyroidism. The CDR3 runs from the conserved cysteine through the conserved F or W. A D gene is named only where the DNA matches it firmly. Only some rows state a clone size, as once, few, many or a class for expanded clones.

v_gene: TRBV10-3; abundance: few; d_gene: -; j_gene: TRBJ1-2; CDR3aa: CAIRGTADYGYTF; CDR3nt: TGTGCCATCAGGGGGACCGCGGACTATGGCTACACCTTC
v_gene: TRBV18; abundance: few; d_gene: -; j_gene: TRBJ2-7; CDR3aa: CASSRKGYEQYF; CDR3nt: TGTGCCAGCTCACGAAAGGGATACGAGCAGTACTTC
v_gene: TRBV7-3; abundance: many; d_gene: TRBD2; j_gene: TRBJ2-1; CDR3aa: CASSLLSGRALNEQFF; CDR3nt: TGTGCCAGCAGCCTCCTTAGCGGGAGGGCCCTCAATGAGCAGTTCTTC
v_gene: TRBV25-1; abundance: many; d_gene: -; j_gene: TRBJ1-5; CDR3aa: CASSARGGGNQPQHF; CDR3nt: TGTGCCAGCAGTGCACGGGGAGGGGGCAATCAGCCCCAGCATTTT
v_gene: TRBV24-1; abundance: few; d_gene: TRBD1; j_gene: TRBJ2-3; CDR3aa: CATSGGDRDTDTQYF; CDR3nt: TGTGCCACCAGTGGCGGGGACAGGGACACAGATACGCAGTATTTT
v_gene: TRBV18; abundance: many; d_gene: TRBD1; j_gene: TRBJ1-2; CDR3aa: CASSRGQDYGYTF; CDR3nt: TGTGCCAGCTCACGAGGACAGGACTATGGCTACACCTTC
v_gene: TRBV12-3/TRBV12-4; abundance: many; d_gene: -; j_gene: TRBJ1-1; CDR3aa: CASKASNGGTEAFF; CDR3nt: TGTGCCAGCAAAGCCTCTAATGGGGGGACTGAAGCTTTCTTT
v_gene: TRBV28; abundance: many; d_gene: -; j_gene: TRBJ1-1; CDR3aa: CASSLMRQKAFF; CDR3nt: TGTGCCAGCAGCCTGATGAGACAAAAAGCTTTCTTT
v_gene: TRBV4-1; abundance: few; d_gene: TRBD2; j_gene: TRBJ2-7; CDR3aa: CASSQEGPGGAYEQYF; CDR3nt: TGCGCCAGCAGCCAAGAAGGGCCGGGAGGAGCCTACGAGCAGTACTTC
v_gene: TRBV25-1; abundance: -; d_gene: -; j_gene: TRBJ1-5; CDR3aa: CASSLGAGGFSNQPQHF; CDR3nt: TGTGCCAGCAGTTTAGGGGCCGGGGGATTTAGCAATCAGCCCCAGCATTTT
v_gene: TRBV6-5; abundance: few; d_gene: -; j_gene: TRBJ2-2; CDR3aa: CASSYSKGDSAAGELFF; CDR3nt: TGTGCCAGCAGTTACTCGAAGGGAGATAGCGCAGCCGGGGAGCTGTTTTTT
v_gene: TRBV11-2; abundance: many; d_gene: -; j_gene: TRBJ1-1; CDR3aa: CASSLGPGMNTEAFF; CDR3nt: TGTGCCAGCAGCTTAGGTCCGGGGATGAACACTGAAGCTTTCTTT
v_gene: TRBV27; abundance: many; d_gene: TRBD1; j_gene: TRBJ2-5; CDR3aa: CASSPRTGRIETQYF; CDR3nt: TGTGCCAGCAGTCCGCGGACAGGCCGTATCGAGACCCAGTACTTC
v_gene: TRBV5-5; abundance: many; d_gene: TRBD2; j_gene: TRBJ2-7; CDR3aa: CASRYLADLTYEQYF; CDR3nt: TGTGCCAGCAGATATCTAGCGGACCTTACCTACGAGCAGTACTTC
v_gene: TRBV13; abundance: -; d_gene: TRBD2; j_gene: TRBJ2-1; CDR3aa: CASSPPTSGLYNEQFF; CDR3nt: TGTGCCAGCAGCCCACCAACTAGCGGCCTCTACAATGAGCAGTTCTTC
v_gene: TRBV7-8; abundance: -; d_gene: -; j_gene: TRBJ1-2; CDR3aa: CASSLLTDYYGYTF; CDR3nt: TGTGCCAGCAGCTTATTGACAGACTACTATGGCTACACCTTC
v_gene: TRBV7-8; abundance: -; d_gene: -; j_gene: TRBJ2-1; CDR3aa: CASSSVTSYLEQFF; CDR3nt: TGTGCCAGCAGCTCCGTAACTAGCTACCTTGAGCAGTTCTTC
v_gene: TRBV13; abundance: -; d_gene: -; j_gene: TRBJ1-6; CDR3aa: CASSLYAGTPPLHF; CDR3nt: TGTGCCAGCAGCCTCTACGCCGGGACCCCACCCCTCCACTTT
v_gene: TRBV15; abundance: -; d_gene: -; j_gene: TRBJ2-7; CDR3aa: CATSREQIGREQYF; CDR3nt: TGTGCCACCAGCAGAGAACAGATTGGACGGGAGCAGTACTTC
v_gene: TRBV20-1; abundance: many; d_gene: TRBD1; j_gene: TRBJ2-5; CDR3aa: CSAREAGRGRETQYF; CDR3nt: TGCAGTGCTAGAGAAGCGGGCAGGGGGCGAGAGACCCAGTACTTC
v_gene: TRBV6-4; abundance: many; d_gene: TRBD1; j_gene: TRBJ1-1; CDR3aa: CASSELTGPAEAFF; CDR3nt: TGTGCCAGCAGTGAGCTGACAGGGCCCGCTGAAGCTTTCTTT
v_gene: TRBV6-5; abundance: many; d_gene: -; j_gene: TRBJ1-2; CDR3aa: CASSYSRSRASGNYGYTF; CDR3nt: TGTGCCAGCAGTTACTCTAGGTCCAGGGCGAGCGGTAACTATGGCTACACCTTC
v_gene: TRBV27; abundance: many; d_gene: -; j_gene: TRBJ2-1; CDR3aa: CASSLFSGSIVDEQFF; CDR3nt: TGTGCCAGCAGTTTATTTTCAGGGAGTATAGTCGATGAGCAGTTCTTC
v_gene: TRBV5-1; abundance: many; d_gene: -; j_gene: TRBJ2-7; CDR3aa: CASSLEGVAEFYEQYF; CDR3nt: TGCGCCAGCAGCTTGGAGGGCGTAGCGGAATTCTACGAGCAGTACTTC
v_gene: TRBV25-1; abundance: many; d_gene: -; j_gene: TRBJ1-1; CDR3aa: CASSFSSTEAFF; CDR3nt: TGTGCCAGCAGTTTCAGTAGCACTGAAGCTTTCTTT
v_gene: TRBV24-1; abundance: many; d_gene: TRBD1; j_gene: TRBJ2-7; CDR3aa: CATSPGPDRATTYEQYF; CDR3nt: TGTGCCACCAGCCCTGGCCCGGACAGGGCTACCACCTACGAGCAGTACTTC
v_gene: TRBV10-3; abundance: many; d_gene: -; j_gene: TRBJ2-1; CDR3aa: CAISDPGRGNNEQFF; CDR3nt: TGTGCCATCAGTGACCCGGGAAGGGGTAACAATGAGCAGTTCTTC
v_gene: TRBV28; abundance: many; d_gene: -; j_gene: TRBJ2-7; CDR3aa: CASNRDRRYEQYF; CDR3nt: TGTGCCAGCAATCGGGACCGTCGCTACGAGCAGTACTTC
v_gene: TRBV19; abundance: -; d_gene: TRBD1; j_gene: TRBJ2-5; CDR3aa: CASSIGGGGETQYF; CDR3nt: TGTGCCAGTAGTATAGGAGGGGGCGGAGAGACCCAGTACTTC
v_gene: TRBV9; abundance: -; d_gene: -; j_gene: TRBJ1-2; CDR3aa: CASSARGTTNYGYTF; CDR3nt: TGTGCCAGCAGTGCCCGTGGGACCACTAACTATGGCTACACCTTC
v_gene: TRBV6-5; abundance: few; d_gene: -; j_gene: TRBJ2-7; CDR3aa: CASSYYTSYEQYF; CDR3nt: TGTGCCAGCAGTTACTACACTTCCTACGAGCAGTACTTC
v_gene: TRBV7-2; abundance: many; d_gene: -; j_gene: TRBJ2-7; CDR3aa: CASSSSHFRGYEQYF; CDR3nt: TGTGCCAGCAGCTCAAGTCACTTCAGGGGCTACGAGCAGTACTTC
v_gene: TRBV10-2; abundance: many; d_gene: -; j_gene: TRBJ2-7; CDR3aa: CASRGSGHEQYF; CDR3nt: TGCGCCAGCAGGGGTAGCGGCCACGAGCAGTACTTC
v_gene: TRBV30; abundance: many; d_gene: TRBD1; j_gene: TRBJ1-1; CDR3aa: CAWEGQMNTEAFF; CDR3nt: TGTGCCTGGGAGGGACAGATGAACACTGAAGCTTTCTTT
v_gene: TRBV6-4; abundance: few; d_gene: TRBD2; j_gene: TRBJ2-7; CDR3aa: CASSLGLAGGYERYF; CDR3nt: TGTGCCAGCAGCTTAGGACTAGCGGGAGGCTACGAGCGGTACTTC
v_gene: TRBV18; abundance: few; d_gene: -; j_gene: TRBJ2-3; CDR3aa: CASSPSVIADTDTQYF; CDR3nt: TGTGCCAGCTCCCCTTCTGTGATAGCGGACACAGATACGCAGTATTTT
v_gene: TRBV27; abundance: many; d_gene: -; j_gene: TRBJ2-2; CDR3aa: CASSPRQYTGELFF; CDR3nt: TGTGCCAGCAGTCCTCGACAGTACACCGGGGAGCTGTTTTTT
v_gene: TRBV30; abundance: many; d_gene: -; j_gene: TRBJ1-2; CDR3aa: CAWSPGTDYGYTF; CDR3nt: TGTGCCTGGAGTCCTGGGACGGACTATGGCTACACCTTC
v_gene: TRBV14; abundance: -; d_gene: -; j_gene: TRBJ2-7; CDR3aa: CASSQDHYYEQYF; CDR3nt: TGTGCCAGCAGCCAAGATCATTACTACGAGCAGTACTTC
v_gene: TRBV29-1; abundance: -; d_gene: TRBD2; j_gene: TRBJ2-7; CDR3aa: CSVYSRGLAGGEQYF; CDR3nt: TGCAGCGTCTACTCTCGGGGACTAGCGGGTGGGGAGCAGTACTTC
v_gene: TRBV30; abundance: many; d_gene: -; j_gene: TRBJ1-1; CDR3aa: CAWSHRTEAFF; CDR3nt: TGTGCCTGGTCCCACCGAACTGAAGCTTTCTTT
v_gene: TRBV6-1; abundance: few; d_gene: -; j_gene: TRBJ2-7; CDR3aa: CASTLRRDEPPYEQYF; CDR3nt: TGTGCCAGCACCCTGAGGAGGGACGAACCCCCCTACGAGCAGTACTTC